This TCR beta chain was sequenced for a study of blood T cell repertoires in COVID-19. There are 16 residues in the CDR3. Per the germline V gene, CDR1 is GTSNPN and CDR2 is SVGIG (reference sequence). V was clipped by 5 bases and J by 1 base, with 17 bases between them. Sequencing was performed with immunoSEQ multiplex PCR; in TCRdb, only in-frame clones are kept and a portion is missing. The sample carries 150,000 to 200,000 clones, 85% to 90% recorded once. The clonotype originates from a man aged 45-65 years with acute or convalescent COVID-19. This rearrangement joins TRBV30 to TRBJ2-2; D may be TRBD1 (6 bases). Sequencing was performed on peripheral blood. Here the CDR3 DNA reads TGTGCCTGGGATCTTCAGGGGAATGGGAACACCGGGGAGCTGTTTTTT. The encoded protein is CAWDLQGNGNTGELFF.